The clone carrying this TCR beta chain was found a few times. TCRdb used MiXCR to reprocess the 5' RACE reads, holding one entry per CDR3 protein. The sample yields under 300,000 distinct CDR3 sequences, 12% seen once. The data derive from a study of identical twins. This sample was shared with a second study, whose subject was yellow fever vaccine responses in identical twins.

Sequencing was carried out using memory (CD45RO+) T cells sorted from blood. The sequence was collected from a young woman in good health.

This chain's CDR3 is CASSLGQEGQYF. The CDR3 DNA is TGTGCCAGCAGTTTGGGACAGGAAGGGCAGTACTTC. V is TRBV12-3 or TRBV12-4 and J is TRBJ2-7; 8 positions agree with TRBD1. Germline trimming cut 3 bases from V and 9 bases from J; bases unmatched to any gene: 4. The CDR3 spans 12 residues.